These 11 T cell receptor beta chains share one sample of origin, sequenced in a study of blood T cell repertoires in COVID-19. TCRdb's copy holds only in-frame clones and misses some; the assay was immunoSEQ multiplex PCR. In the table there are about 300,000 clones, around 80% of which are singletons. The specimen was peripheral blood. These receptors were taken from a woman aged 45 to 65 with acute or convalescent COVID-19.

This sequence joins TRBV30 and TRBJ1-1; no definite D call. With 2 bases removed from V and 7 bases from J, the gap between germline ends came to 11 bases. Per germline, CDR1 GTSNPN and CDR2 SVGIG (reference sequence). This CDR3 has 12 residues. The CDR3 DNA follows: TGTGCCTGGAGTCCCTTGAGGTTTGAAGCTTTCTTT. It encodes CAWSPLRFEAFF.

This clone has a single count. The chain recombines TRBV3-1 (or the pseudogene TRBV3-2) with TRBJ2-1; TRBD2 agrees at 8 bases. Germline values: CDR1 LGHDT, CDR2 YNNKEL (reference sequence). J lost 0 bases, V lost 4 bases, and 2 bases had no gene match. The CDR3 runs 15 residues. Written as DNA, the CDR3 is TGTGCCAGCAGCCGCGGGGGGAGCTCCTACAATGAGCAGTTCTTC. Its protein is CASSRGGSSYNEQFF.

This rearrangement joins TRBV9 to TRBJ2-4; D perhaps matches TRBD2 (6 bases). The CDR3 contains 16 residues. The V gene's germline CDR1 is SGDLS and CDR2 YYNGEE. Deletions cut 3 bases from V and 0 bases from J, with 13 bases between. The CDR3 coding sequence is TGTGCCAGCAGCGGGGGGGTAGGACAAGCCAAAAACATTCAGTACTTC. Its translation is CASSGGVGQAKNIQYF.

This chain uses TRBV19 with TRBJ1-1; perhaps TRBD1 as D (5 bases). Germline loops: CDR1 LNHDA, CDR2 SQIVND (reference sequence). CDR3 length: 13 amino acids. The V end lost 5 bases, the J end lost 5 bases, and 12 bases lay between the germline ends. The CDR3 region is CASSPGTYTEAFF. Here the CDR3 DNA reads TGTGCCAGTAGTCCCGGGACTTATACTGAAGCTTTCTTT.

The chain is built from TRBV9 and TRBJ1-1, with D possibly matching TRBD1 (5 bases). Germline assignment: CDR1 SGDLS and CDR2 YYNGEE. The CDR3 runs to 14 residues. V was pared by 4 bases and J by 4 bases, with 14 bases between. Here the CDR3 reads CASSPSRALTEAFF. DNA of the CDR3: TGTGCCAGCAGCCCGAGCAGGGCCCTCACTGAAGCTTTCTTT. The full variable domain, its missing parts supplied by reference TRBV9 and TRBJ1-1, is DSGVTQTPKHLITATGQRVTLRCSPRSGDLSVYWYQQSLDQGLQFLIQYYNGEERAKGNILERFSAQQFPDLHSELNLSSLELGDSALYFCASSPSRALTEAFFGQGTRLTVV.

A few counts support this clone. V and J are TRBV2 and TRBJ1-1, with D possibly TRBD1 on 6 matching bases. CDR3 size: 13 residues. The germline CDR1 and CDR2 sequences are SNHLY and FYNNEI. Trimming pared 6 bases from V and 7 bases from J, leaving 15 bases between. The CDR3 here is CASSRGALIEAFF. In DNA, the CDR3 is TGTGCCAGCAGCCGGGGGGCGCTTATTGAAGCTTTCTTT.

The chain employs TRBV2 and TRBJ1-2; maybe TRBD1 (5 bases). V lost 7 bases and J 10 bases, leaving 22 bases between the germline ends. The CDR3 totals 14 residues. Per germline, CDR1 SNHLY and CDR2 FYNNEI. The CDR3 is CASTQRGTGVVYTF. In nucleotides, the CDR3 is TGTGCCAGCACCCAAAGGGGCACTGGGGTTGTCTACACCTTC.

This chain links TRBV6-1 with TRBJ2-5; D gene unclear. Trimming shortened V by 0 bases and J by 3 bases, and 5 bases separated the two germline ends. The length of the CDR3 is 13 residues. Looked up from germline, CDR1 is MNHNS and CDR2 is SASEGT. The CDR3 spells CASSEATEETQYF. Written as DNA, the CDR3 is TGTGCCAGCAGTGAAGCCACGGAAGAGACCCAGTACTTC.

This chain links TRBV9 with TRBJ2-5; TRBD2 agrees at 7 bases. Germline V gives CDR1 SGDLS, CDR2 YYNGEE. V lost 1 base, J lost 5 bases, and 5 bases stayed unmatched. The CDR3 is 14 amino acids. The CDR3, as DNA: TGTGCCAGCAGCGTAACGGGGGGTTTCGAGACCCAGTACTTC. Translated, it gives CASSVTGGFETQYF.

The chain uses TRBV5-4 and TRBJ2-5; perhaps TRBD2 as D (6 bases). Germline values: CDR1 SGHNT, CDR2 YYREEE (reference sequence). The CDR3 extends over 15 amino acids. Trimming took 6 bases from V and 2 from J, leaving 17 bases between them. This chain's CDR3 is CASTKKRAQQETQYF. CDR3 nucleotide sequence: TGTGCCAGCACCAAAAAGCGGGCGCAACAAGAGACCCAGTACTTC.

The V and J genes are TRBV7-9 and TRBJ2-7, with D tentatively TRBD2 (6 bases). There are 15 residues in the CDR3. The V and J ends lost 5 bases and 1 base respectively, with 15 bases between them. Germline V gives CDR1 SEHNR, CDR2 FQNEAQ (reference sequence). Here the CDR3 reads CASSQDLEGSYEQYF. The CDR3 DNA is TGTGCCAGCAGCCAGGACCTGGAGGGGTCCTACGAGCAGTACTTC.